Below are 14 T cell receptor beta chains sequenced from a single sample in a study of immune heterogeneity within non-small cell lung tumors. Multiplex PCR amplified the TCR beta CDR3 region. Its first round ran for around 10 cycles with 32 V and 13 J primers. TCRdb re-called the multiplex PCR reads through MiXCR, storing one row per CDR3 protein. The sample lists about 4,600 distinct CDR3 sequences, 36% occurring once. Bulk tumor genomic DNA, about 600 ng per sample, was the template. Surgeons took several biopsies per primary tumor, spaced far apart, during surgery. Their non-small cell lung cancer was newly diagnosed and untreated, and the patients underwent curative surgery. Sequencing was performed on lung tumor tissue. These receptors all come from a woman between 45 and 60 years old with non-small cell lung cancer.

This clonotype came up many times. The chain employs TRBV10-3 and TRBJ2-2, with D uncertain. The CDR3 has 13 amino acids. Germline V lookup: CDR1 ENHRY, CDR2 SYGVKD. Trimming pared 8 bases from V and 3 bases from J, leaving 10 bases between. The CDR3, as DNA: TGTGCCATCGCGAGTGGTGACACCGGGGAGCTGTTTTTT. This translates into CAIASGDTGELFF.

About this clonotype itself: A read error is possible here, since a much larger clone lies one base away. The gene calls are TRBV6-1 and TRBJ2-5; a weak D match, TRBD1 (6 bases). This CDR3 is built from 16 residues. CDR1 MNHNS and CDR2 SASEGT come from the germline V gene. CDR3 sequence (DNA): TGTGCCAGCAGTGAAGAAGTAGACAGCCCAGGGGAGACCAAGTACTTC. Translating gives CASSEEVDSPGETKYF.

In its sample, this clonotype ranks as medium-sized. V usage is TRBV27 and J usage is TRBJ2-7; D tentatively reads TRBD1 or TRBD2 (5 bases each). The CDR3 totals 15 residues. From germline, CDR1 is MNHEY and CDR2 SMNVEV (reference sequence). The germline V and J ends were trimmed by 3 bases and 0 bases, with 12 bases remaining between them. The CDR3 protein is CASSFGSGSSYEQYF. DNA for the CDR3: TGTGCCAGCAGTTTTGGTTCAGGGAGCTCCTACGAGCAGTACTTC.

The chain is built from TRBV28 and TRBJ2-3; TRBD1 or TRBD2 may be the D gene (5 bases each). This CDR3 has 17 residues. Germline values: CDR1 MDHEN, CDR2 SYDVKM. V lost 6 bases and J lost 1, with 20 bases in between. CDR3 in DNA: TGTGCCAGCAGCCCCGGGACCATCGTTTCGGGCACAGATACGCAGTATTTT. Amino acids: CASSPGTIVSGTDTQYF. Full variable domain (missing parts from reference TRBV28 and TRBJ2-3): DVKVTQSSRYLVKRTGEKVFLECVQDMDHENMFWYRQDPGLGLRLIYFSYDVKMKEKGDIPEGYSVSREKKERFSLILESASTNQTSMYLCASSPGTIVSGTDTQYFGPGTRLTVL.

Sample share makes this clonotype large (0.1 to 1%). The V call is TRBV7-6, the J call TRBJ2-7; D unresolved. CDR1 is SGHVS, CDR2 FNYEAQ, per germline. Trimming removed 4 bases from V and 4 bases from J, with 17 bases in between. The CDR3 covers 15 residues. The CDR3 sequence is CASSSGFGDSYEQYF. The CDR3, as DNA: TGTGCCAGCAGCTCCGGTTTTGGGGATTCTTACGAGCAGTACTTC.

This clonotype was seen ten or more times. The V and J genes are TRBV3-1 and TRBJ2-5; 8 bases align to TRBD2. Germline CDR1 LGHDT, CDR2 YNNKEL (reference sequence). V lost 0 bases and J lost 3; bases outside the gene matches: 6. The length of the CDR3 is 16 residues. The CDR3 spells CASSQDLGGGKETQYF. CDR3 coding DNA: TGTGCCAGCAGCCAAGATCTCGGGGGGGGAAAAGAGACCCAGTACTTC.

Relative to its sample, this clonotype is medium-sized (0.01 to 0.1%). The chain links TRBV11-2 to TRBJ2-1; 7 positions match TRBD1. The CDR3 has 13 amino acids. Germline CDR1 is SGHAT and CDR2 is FQNNGV. Trimming cost V 5 bases and J 7 bases; bases outside gene matches: 5. The CDR3 region has the DNA TGTGCCAGCAGCCTGCCGGGACAGAATGAGCAGTTCTTC. This sequence encodes CASSLPGQNEQFF.

Within the sample, this clonotype is medium-sized. This rearrangement joins TRBV20-1 to TRBJ1-1, with D maybe TRBD1 (5 bases). The ends were cut back, 5 bases at V and 3 bases at J, with 16 bases in the middle. Germline V CDR1 and CDR2: DFQATT, SNEGSKA (reference sequence). The CDR3 contains 14 residues. CDR3 nucleotides: TGCAGTGCTCCTCAGGCAGGGAGCGACACTGAAGCTTTCTTT. Translation gives CSAPQAGSDTEAFF.

This chain links TRBV28 with TRBJ2-1, with 8 positions matching TRBD2. The CDR3 length is 15 residues. From germline, CDR1 is MDHEN and CDR2 SYDVKM. The junction had 11 bases not matched to a gene; V was cut back by 6 bases and J by 7 bases. The CDR3 sequence: CASSWGGGRTNEQFF. CDR3 coding DNA: TGTGCCAGCAGCTGGGGTGGCGGGAGGACTAATGAGCAGTTCTTC.

This clonotype is labeled medium-sized. The gene calls are TRBV7-9 and TRBJ1-1; a weak D match, TRBD1 (6 bases). V lost 6 bases, J lost 2 bases, and 13 bases lay in between. The CDR3 runs 14 residues. Germline V gene lookup returns CDR1 SEHNR and CDR2 FQNEAQ (reference sequence). For the CDR3, the DNA is TGTGCCAGCAGGAAAGCAGGGGTAAACACTGAAGCTTTCTTT. This encodes CASRKAGVNTEAFF.

Concerning this clonotype itself: A read error is possible here, since a much larger clone lies one base away. The genes are TRBV20-1 and TRBJ2-1; D not resolved. This CDR3 spans 13 amino acids. The V end lost 3 bases, the J end lost 7 bases, and 13 bases lay between the germline ends. Per germline, CDR1 DFQATT and CDR2 SNEGSKA (reference sequence). The CDR3 DNA sequence: TGCAGTGCTAGGAGTGGGCTCTCGAATGAGCAGTTCTTC. Amino acids: CSARSGLSNEQFF.

This clonotype is termed medium-sized (0.01 to 0.1%). The chain uses TRBV12-3 or TRBV12-4 and TRBJ1-5; perhaps TRBD1 as D (6 bases). V dropped 5 bases and J dropped 4 bases, with 27 bases sitting between them. The CDR3 extends over 19 amino acids. DNA for the CDR3: TGTGCCAGCAGTCCGGATATACAATGGACAGACGGAGGGAATCAGCCCCAGCATTTT. It encodes CASSPDIQWTDGGNQPQHF.

By frequency in the sample, this clonotype is medium-sized (0.01 to 0.1%). J is TRBJ1-2 and V is TRBV6-1; the D gene is possibly TRBD1 (5 bases). V dropped 8 bases and J dropped 4 bases, with 20 bases sitting between them. There are 15 residues in the CDR3. Germline CDR1 MNHNS, CDR2 SASEGT. The CDR3 coding sequence is TGTGCCAGCCATGGGGACCCCCACTACCTCTATGGCTACACCTTC. Protein: CASHGDPHYLYGYTF.

Relative to its sample, this clonotype is medium-sized. The chain combines TRBV11-1 with TRBJ2-3; D gene ambiguous. Trimming took 5 bases from V and 0 from J, leaving 12 bases between them. Germline loops: CDR1 SGHAT, CDR2 FQDESV (reference sequence). CDR3 size: 15 residues. The CDR3 region has the DNA TGTGCCAGCAGCCAAGACACTTATAGCACAGATACGCAGTATTTT. This codes for CASSQDTYSTDTQYF.